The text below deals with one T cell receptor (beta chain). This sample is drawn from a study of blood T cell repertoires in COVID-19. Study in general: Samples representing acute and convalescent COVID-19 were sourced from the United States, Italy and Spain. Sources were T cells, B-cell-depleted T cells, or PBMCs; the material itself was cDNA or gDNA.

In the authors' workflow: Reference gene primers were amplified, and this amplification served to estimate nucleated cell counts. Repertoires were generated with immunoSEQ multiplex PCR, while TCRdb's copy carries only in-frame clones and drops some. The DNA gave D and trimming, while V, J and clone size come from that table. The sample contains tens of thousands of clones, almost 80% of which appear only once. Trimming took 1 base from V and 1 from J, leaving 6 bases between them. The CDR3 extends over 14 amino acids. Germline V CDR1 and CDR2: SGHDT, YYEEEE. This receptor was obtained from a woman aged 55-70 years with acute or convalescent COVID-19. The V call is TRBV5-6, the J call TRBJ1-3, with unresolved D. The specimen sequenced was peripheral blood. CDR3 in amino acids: CASSLRTSGNTIYF. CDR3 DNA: TGTGCCAGCAGCTTGCGTACTTCTGGAAACACCATATATTTT.